This note documents a single TCR beta chain sequence. These data originate in a study of blood T cell repertoires in COVID-19. Background on the study: Acute and convalescent COVID-19 samples came from the United States, Italy and Spain. In each case, the material was cDNA or gDNA derived from T cells, B-cell-depleted T cells, or PBMCs.

Germline V gene sequence: CDR1 SGHNT, CDR2 YENEEA. V shed 5 bases and J shed 6 bases, with 13 bases lying between them. CDR3 length equals 13 residues. Per the study methods: Scientists estimated how many nucleated cells there were by amplifying reference gene primers. Measured with immunoSEQ multiplex PCR; TCRdb has only the in-frame clones, and not every one. V, J and clone size reflect that table, while D and trimming were determined from the DNA. The sample lists about 100,000 clones; under 90% were seen once. This receptor was identified in a human donor in a cohort sampled during active COVID-19. Sequencing was carried out using peripheral blood. The chain carries TRBV11-3 and TRBJ2-5, with D perhaps matching TRBD2 (7 bases). This CDR3 reads CASSLQGGQTQYF. The CDR3 DNA is TGTGCCAGCAGCCTACAGGGAGGGCAGACCCAGTACTTC. Complete variable domain (other parts from reference TRBV11-3 and TRBJ2-5): EAGVVQSPRYKIIEKKQPVAFWCNPISGHNTLYWYLQNLGQGPELLIRYENEEAVDDSQLPKDRFSAERLKGVDSTLKIQPAELGDSAVYLCASSLQGGQTQYFGPGTRLLVL.